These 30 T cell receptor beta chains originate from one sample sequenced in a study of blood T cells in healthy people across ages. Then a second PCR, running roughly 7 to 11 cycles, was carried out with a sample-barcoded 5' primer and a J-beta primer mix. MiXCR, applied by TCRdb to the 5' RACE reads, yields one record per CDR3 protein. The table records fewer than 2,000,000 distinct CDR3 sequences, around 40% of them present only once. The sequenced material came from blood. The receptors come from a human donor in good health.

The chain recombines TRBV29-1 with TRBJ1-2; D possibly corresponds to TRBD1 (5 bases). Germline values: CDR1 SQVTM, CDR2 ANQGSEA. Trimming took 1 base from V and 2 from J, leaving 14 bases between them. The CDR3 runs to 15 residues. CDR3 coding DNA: TGCAGCGTTGAAGCCAGGGAGACAACAAACTATGGCTACACCTTC. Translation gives CSVEARETTNYGYTF.

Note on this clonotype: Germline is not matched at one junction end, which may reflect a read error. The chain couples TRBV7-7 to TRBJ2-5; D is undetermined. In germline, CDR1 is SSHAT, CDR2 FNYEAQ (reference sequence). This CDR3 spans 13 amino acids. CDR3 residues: CASSLDLVETQYF. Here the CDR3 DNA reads TGTGCTAGCAGCTTAGACCTGGTAGAGACCCAGTACTTC.

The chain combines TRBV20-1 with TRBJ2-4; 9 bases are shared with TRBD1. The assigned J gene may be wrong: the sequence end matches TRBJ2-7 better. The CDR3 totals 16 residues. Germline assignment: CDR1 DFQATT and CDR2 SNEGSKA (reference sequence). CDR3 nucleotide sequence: TGCAGTGCTAGGGACAGGGGTTTATCGTATCAGTACGAGCAGTACTTC. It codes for CSARDRGLSYQYEQYF.

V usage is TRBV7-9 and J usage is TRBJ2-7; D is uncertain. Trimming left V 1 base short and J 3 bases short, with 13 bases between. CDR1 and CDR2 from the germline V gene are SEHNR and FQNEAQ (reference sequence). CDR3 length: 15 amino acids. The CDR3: CASSLEFANYYEQYF. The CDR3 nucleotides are TGTGCCAGCAGCTTAGAGTTCGCGAATTACTACGAGCAGTACTTC.

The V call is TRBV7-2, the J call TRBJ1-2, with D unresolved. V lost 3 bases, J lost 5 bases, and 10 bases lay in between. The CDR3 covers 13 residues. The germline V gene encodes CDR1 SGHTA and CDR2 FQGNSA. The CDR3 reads CASSFSDEYGYTF. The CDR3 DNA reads TGTGCCAGCAGCTTTTCCGACGAATATGGCTACACCTTC.

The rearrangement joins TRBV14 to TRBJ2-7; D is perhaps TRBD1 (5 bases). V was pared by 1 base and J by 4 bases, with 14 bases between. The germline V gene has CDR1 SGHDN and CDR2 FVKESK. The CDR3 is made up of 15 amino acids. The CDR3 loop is CASSQAQWQGYEQYF. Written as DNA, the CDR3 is TGTGCCAGCAGCCAAGCTCAATGGCAGGGATACGAGCAGTACTTC.

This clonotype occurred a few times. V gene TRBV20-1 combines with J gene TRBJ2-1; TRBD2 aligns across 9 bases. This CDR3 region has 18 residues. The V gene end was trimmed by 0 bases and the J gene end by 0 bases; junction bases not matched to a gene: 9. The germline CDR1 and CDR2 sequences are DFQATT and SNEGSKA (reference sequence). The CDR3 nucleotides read TGCAGTGCTAGAGATCGGAGAGCGGGGGGTCTCTCCTACAATGAGCAGTTCTTC. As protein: CSARDRRAGGLSYNEQFF.

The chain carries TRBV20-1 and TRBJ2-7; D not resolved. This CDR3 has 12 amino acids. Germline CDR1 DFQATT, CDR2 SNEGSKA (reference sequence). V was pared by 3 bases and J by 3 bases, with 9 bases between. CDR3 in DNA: TGCAGTGCTAGGGACCCCGACTACGAGCAGTACTTC. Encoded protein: CSARDPDYEQYF.

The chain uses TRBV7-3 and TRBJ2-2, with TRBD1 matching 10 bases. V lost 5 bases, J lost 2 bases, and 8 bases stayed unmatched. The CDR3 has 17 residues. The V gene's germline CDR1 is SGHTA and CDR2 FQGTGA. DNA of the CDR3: TGTGCCAGCAGCCCACGACAGGGGGCAGATAACACCGGGGAGCTGTTTTTT. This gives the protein CASSPRQGADNTGELFF.

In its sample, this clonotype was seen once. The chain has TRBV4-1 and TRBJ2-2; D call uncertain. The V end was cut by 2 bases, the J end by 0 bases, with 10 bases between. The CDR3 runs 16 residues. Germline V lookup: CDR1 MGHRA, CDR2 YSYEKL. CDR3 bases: TGCGCCAGCAGCCAACTGGCTGGGGCGAACACCGGGGAGCTGTTTTTT. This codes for CASSQLAGANTGELFF.

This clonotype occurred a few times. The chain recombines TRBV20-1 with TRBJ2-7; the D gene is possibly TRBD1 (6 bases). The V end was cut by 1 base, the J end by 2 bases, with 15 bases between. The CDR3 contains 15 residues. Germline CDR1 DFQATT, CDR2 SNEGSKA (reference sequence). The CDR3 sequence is CSARAYRQVAYEQYF. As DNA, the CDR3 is TGCAGTGCTAGAGCGTACCGACAGGTAGCCTACGAGCAGTACTTC.

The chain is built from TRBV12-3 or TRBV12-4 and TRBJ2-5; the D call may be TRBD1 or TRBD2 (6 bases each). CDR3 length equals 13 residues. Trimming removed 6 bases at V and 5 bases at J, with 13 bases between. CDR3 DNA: TGTGCCAGCAGATTGGGGGGCTGGGAGACCCAGTACTTC. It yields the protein CASRLGGWETQYF.

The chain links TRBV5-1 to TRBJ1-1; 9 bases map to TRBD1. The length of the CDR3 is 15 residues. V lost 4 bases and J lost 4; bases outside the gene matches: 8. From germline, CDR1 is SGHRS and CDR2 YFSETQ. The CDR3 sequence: CASSASGQGFTEAFF. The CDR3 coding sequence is TGCGCCAGCAGCGCCTCTGGACAGGGGTTCACTGAAGCTTTCTTT.

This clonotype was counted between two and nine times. CDR3 bases: TGTGCCAGCAGCTTAGCGAACCCACGGGGGGACTATGGCTACACCTTC. This codes for CASSLANPRGDYGYTF. V usage is TRBV7-2 and J usage is TRBJ1-2, with D perhaps TRBD1 (5 bases). V lost 0 bases and J 3 bases, leaving 14 bases between the germline ends. The length of the CDR3 is 16 residues. In germline, CDR1 is SGHTA, CDR2 FQGNSA.

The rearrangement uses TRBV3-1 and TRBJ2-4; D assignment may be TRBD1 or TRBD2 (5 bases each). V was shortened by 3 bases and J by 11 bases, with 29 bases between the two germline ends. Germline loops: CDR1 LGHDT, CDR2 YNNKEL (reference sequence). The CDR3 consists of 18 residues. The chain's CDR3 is CASSQGSMGMVARGVQYF. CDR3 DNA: TGTGCCAGCAGCCAGGGTTCCATGGGTATGGTAGCTAGGGGAGTTCAGTACTTC.

In DNA, the CDR3 is TGTGCCAGCAGCAAAGGAGGGACAGGGGCCCCTAACTATGGCTACACCTTC. It is translated as CASSKGGTGAPNYGYTF. V is TRBV21-1 and J is TRBJ1-2; the table's D call TRBD1 went unverified against the DNA. TRBV21-1 is deemed a pseudogene. The CDR3 length is 17 residues.

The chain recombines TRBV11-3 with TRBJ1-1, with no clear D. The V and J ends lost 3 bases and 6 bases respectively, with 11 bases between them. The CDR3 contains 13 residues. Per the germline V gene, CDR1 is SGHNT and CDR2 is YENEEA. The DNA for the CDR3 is TGTGCCAGCAGCTTCGACGTTGACTCTGAAGCTTTCTTT. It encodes CASSFDVDSEAFF.

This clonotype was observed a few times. DNA of the CDR3: TGTGCCAGCAGGAAGTACAGGGACAGGGGAACTAATGAAAAACTGTTTTTT. As protein: CASRKYRDRGTNEKLFF. The rearrangement links TRBV5-6 to TRBJ1-4, with 10 bases identical to TRBD1. The CDR3 is 17 residues long. Losses at the gene ends were 5 bases for V and 1 base for J; bases not matched to a gene: 8. Germline lookup yields CDR1 SGHDT and CDR2 YYEEEE.

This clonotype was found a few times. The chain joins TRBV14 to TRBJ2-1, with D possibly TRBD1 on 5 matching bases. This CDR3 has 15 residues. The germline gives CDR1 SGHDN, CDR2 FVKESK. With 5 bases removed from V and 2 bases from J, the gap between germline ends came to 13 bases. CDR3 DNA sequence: TGTGCCAGCAGCAGGGGCCCCACGGCCTACAATGAGCAGTTCTTC. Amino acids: CASSRGPTAYNEQFF.

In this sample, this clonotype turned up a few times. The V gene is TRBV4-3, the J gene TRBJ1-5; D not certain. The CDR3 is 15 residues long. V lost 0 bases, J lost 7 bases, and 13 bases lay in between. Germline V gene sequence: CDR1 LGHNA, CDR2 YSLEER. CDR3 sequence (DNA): TGCGCCAGCAGCCAAGATTCGGGGATAGGGCAGCCCCAGCATTTT. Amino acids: CASSQDSGIGQPQHF.

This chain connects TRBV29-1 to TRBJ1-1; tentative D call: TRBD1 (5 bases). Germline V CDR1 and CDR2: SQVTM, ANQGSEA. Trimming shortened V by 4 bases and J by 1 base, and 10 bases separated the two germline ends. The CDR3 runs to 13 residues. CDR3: CSVGRGTNTEAFF. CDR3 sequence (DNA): TGCAGCGTTGGTCGGGGGACGAACACTGAAGCTTTCTTT.

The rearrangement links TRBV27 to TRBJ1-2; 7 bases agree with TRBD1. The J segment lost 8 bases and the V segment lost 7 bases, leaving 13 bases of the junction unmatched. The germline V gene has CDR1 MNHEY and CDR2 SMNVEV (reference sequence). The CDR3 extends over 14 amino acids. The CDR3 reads CASKRLTGSVGYTF. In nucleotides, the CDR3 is TGTGCCAGCAAAAGGTTGACAGGGTCGGTAGGCTACACCTTC.

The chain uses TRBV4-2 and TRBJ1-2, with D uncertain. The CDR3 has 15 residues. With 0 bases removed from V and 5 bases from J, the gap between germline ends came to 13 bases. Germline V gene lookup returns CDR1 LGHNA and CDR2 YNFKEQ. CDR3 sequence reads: CASSQDPPSSYGYTF. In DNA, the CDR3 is TGTGCCAGCAGCCAAGATCCACCGAGTTCTTATGGCTACACCTTC.

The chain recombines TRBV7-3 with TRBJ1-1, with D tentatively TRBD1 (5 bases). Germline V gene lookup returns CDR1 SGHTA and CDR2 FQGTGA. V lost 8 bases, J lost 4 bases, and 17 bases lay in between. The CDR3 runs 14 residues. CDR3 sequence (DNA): TGTGCCAGCGCTTCCCACGGGGGAATCACTGAAGCTTTCTTT. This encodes CASASHGGITEAFF. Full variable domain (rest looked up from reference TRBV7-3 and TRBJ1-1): GAGVSQTPSNKVTEKGKYVELRCDPISGHTALYWYRQSLGQGPEFLIYFQGTGAADDSGLPNDRFFAVRPEGSVSTLKIQRTERGDSAVYLCASASHGGITEAFFGQGTRLTVV.

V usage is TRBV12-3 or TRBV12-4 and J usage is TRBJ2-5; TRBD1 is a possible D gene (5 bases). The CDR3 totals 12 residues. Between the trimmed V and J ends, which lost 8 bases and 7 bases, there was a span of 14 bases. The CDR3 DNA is TGTGCCAGCCTCAGGGATTATGGGACCCAGTACTTC. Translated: CASLRDYGTQYF.

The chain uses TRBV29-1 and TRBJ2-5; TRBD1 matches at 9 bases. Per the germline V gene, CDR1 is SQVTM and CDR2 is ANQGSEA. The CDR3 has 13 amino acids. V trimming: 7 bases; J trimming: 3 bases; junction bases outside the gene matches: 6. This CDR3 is CSGGGQGKETQYF. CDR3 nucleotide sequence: TGCAGCGGGGGAGGACAGGGGAAAGAGACCCAGTACTTC.

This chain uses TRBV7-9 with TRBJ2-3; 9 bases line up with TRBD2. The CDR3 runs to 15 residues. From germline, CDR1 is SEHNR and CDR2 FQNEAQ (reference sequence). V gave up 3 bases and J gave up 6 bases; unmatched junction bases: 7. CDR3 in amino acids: CASSFRSSGADTQYF. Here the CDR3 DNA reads TGTGCCAGCAGCTTTAGGTCTAGCGGGGCGGATACGCAGTATTTT.

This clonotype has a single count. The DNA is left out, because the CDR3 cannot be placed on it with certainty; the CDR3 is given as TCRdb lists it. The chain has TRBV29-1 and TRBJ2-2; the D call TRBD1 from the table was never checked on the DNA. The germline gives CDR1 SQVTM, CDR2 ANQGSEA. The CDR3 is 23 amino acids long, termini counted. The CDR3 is CSVEYRQGSETQYFGPGTGELFF.

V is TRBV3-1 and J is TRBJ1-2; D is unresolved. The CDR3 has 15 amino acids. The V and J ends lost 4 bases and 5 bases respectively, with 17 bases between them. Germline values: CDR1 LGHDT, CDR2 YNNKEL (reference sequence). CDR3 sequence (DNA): TGTGCCAGCAGCCCGTTCGAGGACGCCGGTTATGGCTACACCTTC. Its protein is CASSPFEDAGYGYTF.

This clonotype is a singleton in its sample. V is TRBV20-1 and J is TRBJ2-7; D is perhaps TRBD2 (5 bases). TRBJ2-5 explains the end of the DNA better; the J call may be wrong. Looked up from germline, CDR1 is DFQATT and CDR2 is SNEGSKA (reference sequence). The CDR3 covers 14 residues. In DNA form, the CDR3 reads TGCAGTGCTACCCTTGTGGGAGTGGGTGAGACCCAGTACTTC. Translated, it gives CSATLVGVGETQYF.